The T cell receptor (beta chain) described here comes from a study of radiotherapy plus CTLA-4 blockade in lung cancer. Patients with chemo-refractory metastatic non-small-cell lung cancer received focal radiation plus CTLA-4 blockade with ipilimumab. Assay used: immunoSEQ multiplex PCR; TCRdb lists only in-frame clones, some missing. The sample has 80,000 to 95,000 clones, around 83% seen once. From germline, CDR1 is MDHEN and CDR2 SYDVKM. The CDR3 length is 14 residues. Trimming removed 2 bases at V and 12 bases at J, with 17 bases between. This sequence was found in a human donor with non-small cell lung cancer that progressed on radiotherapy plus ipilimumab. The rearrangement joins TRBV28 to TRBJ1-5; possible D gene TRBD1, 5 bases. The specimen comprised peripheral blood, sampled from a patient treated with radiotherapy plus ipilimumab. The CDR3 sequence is CASSLSRRQTIQHF. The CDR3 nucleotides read TGTGCCAGCAGTTTAAGTAGACGACAGACGATCCAGCATTTT.